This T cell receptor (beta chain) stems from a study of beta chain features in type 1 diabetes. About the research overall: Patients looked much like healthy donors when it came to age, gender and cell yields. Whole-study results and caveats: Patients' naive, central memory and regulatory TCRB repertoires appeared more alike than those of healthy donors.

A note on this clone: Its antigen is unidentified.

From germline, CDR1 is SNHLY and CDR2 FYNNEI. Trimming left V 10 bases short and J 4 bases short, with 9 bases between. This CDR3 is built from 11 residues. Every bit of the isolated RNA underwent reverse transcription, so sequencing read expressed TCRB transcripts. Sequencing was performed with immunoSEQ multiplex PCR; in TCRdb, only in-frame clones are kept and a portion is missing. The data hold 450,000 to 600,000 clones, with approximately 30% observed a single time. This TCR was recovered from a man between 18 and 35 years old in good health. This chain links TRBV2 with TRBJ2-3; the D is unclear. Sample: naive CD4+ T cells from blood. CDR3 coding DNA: TGTGCCAACTCAAAGGCAGATACGCAGTATTTT. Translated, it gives CANSKADTQYF.